This TCR beta chain stems from a study of shared clonotypes between healthy human individuals (dated by TCRdb to about 2020). With respect to the entire study: The cohort comprised a couple of women and a few men aged 18 to 49 years. For each donor, CD4 naive and CD4 memory were each given three plates, CD8 naive was given two plates, and CD8 memory was given one plate. To estimate repertoire size and how much clonotypes are shared between individuals, the study performed deep sequencing of blood TCR repertoires from 4 to 6 healthy adults. Different laboratories and diverse techniques were used to prepare libraries and sequence TCR repertoires, to increase sequencing depth and limit assay-specific biases. Leukapheresis yielded between about 0.94 and 9 billion PBMCs per donor.

Results and caveats for the whole study, not just this receptor: Naive subsets generally had larger estimated clonotype richness than memory subsets. Sampling was restricted to blood, and TCR repertoires in tissues likely differ from the TCR repertoires found in blood. Pairwise subsampling led to the expectation that sequencing depth would affect the degree of clonotype sharing among donors. Compared with non-shared clonotypes, clonotypes shared by all four sorted-subset donors had higher generation probabilities. Because the study included only a small number of donors, the genetic and exposure-history diversity represented was limited. Rarefaction of sorted-subset datasets indicated incomplete sequencing despite the large sequencing depth. About 5% of naive CD4, 3.5% of naive CD8, approximately 2% of memory CD4, and 0.35% to 0.5% of memory CD8 clonotypes were shared across four donors.

This clone was recorded only once. Its antigen specificity is not known. Within one base of it there is no much larger clone, and no base qualities were kept. Healthy HIV-negative adults with no recently reported acute infections or vaccinations were included as donors. Every donor was a Caucasian adult living in Nashville, Tennessee, USA. CD4+ T cells were enriched through magnetic negative selection, after which naive cells were positively selected on CD45RA and the remaining negative fraction served as the memory subset. Blood was collected by leukapheresis, and PBMCs were isolated by Ficoll-Histopaque density gradient centrifugation and then cryopreserved in liquid nitrogen vapor phase. Analytical flow cytometry was used to check the purity and quantity of every magnetically sorted T cell population. Genomic DNA was isolated from every sorted fraction and measured by UV absorbance on a Nanodrop 2000c.

TCR CDR3 regions were amplified from genomic DNA by multiplex PCR using the deep immunoSEQ assay. For each cell subset, the extracted genomic DNA was distributed evenly across all wells of several immunoSEQ 96-well plates, and each plate served as one replicate. For sorted subsets, 200 to 250 ng genomic DNA, equal to tens of thousands of T cell genomes, was loaded into each replicate PCR. The purified libraries were quantified using a Qubit 3.0 fluorometer, sized with a Bioanalyzer 2100, and then quantified again using the KAPA Library Quantification kit. A separate single-read 150-cycle Illumina NextSeq 550 flow cell was used to sequence each immunoSEQ 96-well plate. As for the original processing: The immunoSEQ output contained only junctional sequences without quality scores, so filtering could not match that applied to full-length reads. To assign V/J genes and CDR3, sequences were annotated using PyIR, a Python wrapper for IgBLAST v1.9, with IMGT germline references. Any read was removed if the V/J assignment was weak (E-value above 1e-6), the CDR3 was missing, or the read contained stop codons, out-of-frame junctions, or ambiguous translated residues. V3J clonotypes were defined as sequences sharing the same inferred V gene, J gene, and CDR3 amino acid sequence. The percentage overlap between two repertoires was calculated by dividing the number of shared unique clonotypes by the size of the smaller repertoire. Three approaches were used to assess repertoire richness: RTK rarefaction, the Chao1 estimator, and Recon v2.1 estimates of unobserved clonotypes. Generation probabilities were computed with OLGA for all TCRbeta clonotypes obtained by the gDNA method from several donors. TCRdb's version of the immuneACCESS table is confined to in-frame rearrangements and falls short of the full clone set. An unresolved V gene accounts for under half of the shortfall where checked; the remainder is of unknown origin. The D gene and trimming were derived from the DNA, and the V and J assignments and clone size from that table. This sample holds approximately 940,000 clones; 70% to 85% were observed only once. The ten biggest clones cover about 1.5% of the sample.

The sequenced material came from memory CD4+ T cells sorted from blood. The cell subset or site label on this specimen signifies: CD45RA-negative fraction. The receptor was isolated from a man younger than 35 in good health.

The sequenced DNA is TGTGCCAGCAGTCCCACTAGCGGGAAGCCAGATACGCAGTATTTT. This yields the protein CASSPTSGKPDTQYF. The sequence joins TRBV6-1 to TRBJ2-3, and 10 junctional nucleotides match TRBD2. There are 15 amino acids in the CDR3, from cysteine to phenylalanine inclusive. The only DNA kept is the CDR3, 45 bases in frame from the first base. Relative to germline, V is missing 5 bases and J is missing 4 bases, with 6 bases of the junction outside any gene match. The germline V gene yields MNHNS for CDR1 and SASEGT for CDR2.